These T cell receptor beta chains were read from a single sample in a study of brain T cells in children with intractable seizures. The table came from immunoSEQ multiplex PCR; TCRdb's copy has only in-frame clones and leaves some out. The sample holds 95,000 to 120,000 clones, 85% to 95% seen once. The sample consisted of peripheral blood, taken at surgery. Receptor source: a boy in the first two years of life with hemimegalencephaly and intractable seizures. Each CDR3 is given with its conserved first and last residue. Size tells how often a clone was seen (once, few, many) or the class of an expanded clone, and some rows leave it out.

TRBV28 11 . CASSLGLLPYF
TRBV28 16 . CASSATRASGSYEQFF
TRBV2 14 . CASSLRQGSYEQYF
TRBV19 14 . CASSLQRAYNEQFF
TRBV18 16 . CASSPNHRGIAYEQYF
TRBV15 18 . CATSPSGTSGKVDNEQFF
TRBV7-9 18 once CASSLRAVAGGPPGTQYF
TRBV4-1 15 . CASSQVGGAGGELFF
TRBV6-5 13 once CASLGTANYGYTF
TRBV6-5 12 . CASSTVVQPQHF
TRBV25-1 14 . CASSAPGLSYEQYF